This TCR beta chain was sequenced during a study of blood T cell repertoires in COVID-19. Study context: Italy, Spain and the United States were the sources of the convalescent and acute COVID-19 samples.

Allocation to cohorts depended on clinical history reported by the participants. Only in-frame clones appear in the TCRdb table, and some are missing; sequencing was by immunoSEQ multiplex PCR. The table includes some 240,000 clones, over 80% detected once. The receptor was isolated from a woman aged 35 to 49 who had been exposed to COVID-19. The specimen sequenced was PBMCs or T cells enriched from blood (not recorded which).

For the CDR3, the DNA is TGTGCCAGCAGCCCGAGGACAGTTTCCGACGGGGAGCTGTTTTTT. This sequence encodes CASSPRTVSDGELFF. The chain uses TRBV7-9 and TRBJ2-2, with a weak D call TRBD1 (6 bases). Trimming pared 5 bases from V and 7 bases from J, leaving 17 bases between. This CDR3 has 15 amino acids. CDR1 is SEHNR, CDR2 FQNEAQ, per germline (reference sequence).